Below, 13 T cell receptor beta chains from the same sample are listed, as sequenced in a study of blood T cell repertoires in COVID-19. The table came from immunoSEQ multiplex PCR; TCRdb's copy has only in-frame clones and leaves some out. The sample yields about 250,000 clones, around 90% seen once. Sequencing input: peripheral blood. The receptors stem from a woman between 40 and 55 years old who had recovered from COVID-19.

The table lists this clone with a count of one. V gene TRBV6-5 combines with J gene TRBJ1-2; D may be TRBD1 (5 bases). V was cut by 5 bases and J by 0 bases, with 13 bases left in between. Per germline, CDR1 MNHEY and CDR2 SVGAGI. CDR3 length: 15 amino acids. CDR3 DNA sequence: TGTGCCAGCAGTCAACACCAGACAGCTAACTATGGCTACACCTTC. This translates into CASSQHQTANYGYTF.

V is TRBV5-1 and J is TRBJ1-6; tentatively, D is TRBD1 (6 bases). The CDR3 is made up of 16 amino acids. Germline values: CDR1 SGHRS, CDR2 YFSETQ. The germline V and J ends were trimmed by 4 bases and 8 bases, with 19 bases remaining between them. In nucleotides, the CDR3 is TGCGCCAGCAGCCCCTTTCTTACAGGGCCTGATTCACCCCTCCACTTT. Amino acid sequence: CASSPFLTGPDSPLHF.

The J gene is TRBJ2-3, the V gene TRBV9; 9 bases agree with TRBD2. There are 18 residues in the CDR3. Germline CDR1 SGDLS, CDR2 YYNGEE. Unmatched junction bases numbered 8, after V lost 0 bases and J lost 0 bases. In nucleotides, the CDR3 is TGTGCCAGCAGCGTAGTTCCAGCGGGAGGCCCTAGCACAGATACGCAGTATTTT. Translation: CASSVVPAGGPSTDTQYF.

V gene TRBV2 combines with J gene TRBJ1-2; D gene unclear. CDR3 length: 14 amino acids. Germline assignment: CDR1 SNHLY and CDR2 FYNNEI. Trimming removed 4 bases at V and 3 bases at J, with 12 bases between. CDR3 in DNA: TGTGCCAGCAGTGTGGTCCCAGGCCACTATGGCTACACCTTC. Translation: CASSVVPGHYGYTF. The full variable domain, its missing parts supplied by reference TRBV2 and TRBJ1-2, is EPEVTQTPSHQVTQMGQEVILRCVPISNHLYFYWYRQILGQKVEFLVSFYNNEISEKSEIFDDQFSVERPDGSNFTLKIRSTKLEDSAMYFCASSVVPGHYGYTFGSGTRLTVV.

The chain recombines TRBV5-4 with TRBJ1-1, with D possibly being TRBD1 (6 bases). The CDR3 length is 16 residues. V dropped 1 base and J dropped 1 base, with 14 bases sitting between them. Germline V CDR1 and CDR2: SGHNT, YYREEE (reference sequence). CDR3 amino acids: CASSLIGGGGNTEAFF. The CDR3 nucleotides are TGTGCCAGCAGCTTGATCGGGGGAGGGGGGAACACTGAAGCTTTCTTT.

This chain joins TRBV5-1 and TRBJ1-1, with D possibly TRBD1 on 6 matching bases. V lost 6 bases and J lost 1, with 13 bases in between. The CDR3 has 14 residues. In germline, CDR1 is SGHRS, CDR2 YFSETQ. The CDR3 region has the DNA TGCGCCAGCACCCCCAGGGGACCGAACACTGAAGCTTTCTTT. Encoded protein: CASTPRGPNTEAFF.

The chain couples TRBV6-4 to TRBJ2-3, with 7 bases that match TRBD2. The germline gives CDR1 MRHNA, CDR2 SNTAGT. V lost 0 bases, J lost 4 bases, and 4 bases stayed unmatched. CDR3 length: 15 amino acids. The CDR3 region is CASSDSGGKADTQYF. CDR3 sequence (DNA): TGTGCCAGCAGTGACTCGGGAGGGAAAGCAGATACGCAGTATTTT.

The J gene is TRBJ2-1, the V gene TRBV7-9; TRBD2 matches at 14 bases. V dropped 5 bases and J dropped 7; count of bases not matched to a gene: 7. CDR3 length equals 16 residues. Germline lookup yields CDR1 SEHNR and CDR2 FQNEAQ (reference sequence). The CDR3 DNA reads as TGTGCCAGCAGCAGCCGACTAGCGGGAGGGGGGAATGAGCAGTTCTTC. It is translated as CASSSRLAGGGNEQFF.

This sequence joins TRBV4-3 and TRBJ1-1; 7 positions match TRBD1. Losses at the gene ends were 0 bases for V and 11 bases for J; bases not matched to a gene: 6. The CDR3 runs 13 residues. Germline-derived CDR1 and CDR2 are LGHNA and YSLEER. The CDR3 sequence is CASSQDRGQGAFF. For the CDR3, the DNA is TGCGCCAGCAGCCAAGATAGGGGGCAGGGGGCTTTCTTT.

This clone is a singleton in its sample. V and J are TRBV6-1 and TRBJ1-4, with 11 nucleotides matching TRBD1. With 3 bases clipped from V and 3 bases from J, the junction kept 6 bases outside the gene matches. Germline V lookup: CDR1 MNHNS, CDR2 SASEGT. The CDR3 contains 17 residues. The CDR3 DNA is TGTGCCAGCAGTGAGAGGTGGACAGGGGGCCCTAATGAAAAACTGTTTTTT. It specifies CASSERWTGGPNEKLFF.

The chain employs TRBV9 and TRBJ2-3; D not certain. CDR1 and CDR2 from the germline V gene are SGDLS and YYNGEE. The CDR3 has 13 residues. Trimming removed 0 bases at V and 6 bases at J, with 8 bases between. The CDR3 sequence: CASSVGAQDTQYF. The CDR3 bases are TGTGCCAGCAGCGTAGGGGCCCAGGATACGCAGTATTTT.

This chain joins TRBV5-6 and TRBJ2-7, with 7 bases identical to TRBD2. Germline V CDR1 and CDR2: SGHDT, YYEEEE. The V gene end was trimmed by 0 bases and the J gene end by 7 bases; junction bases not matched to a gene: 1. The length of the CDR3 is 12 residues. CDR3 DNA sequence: TGTGCCAGCAGCTTGGGTAGCGGGGAGCAGTACTTC. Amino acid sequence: CASSLGSGEQYF.

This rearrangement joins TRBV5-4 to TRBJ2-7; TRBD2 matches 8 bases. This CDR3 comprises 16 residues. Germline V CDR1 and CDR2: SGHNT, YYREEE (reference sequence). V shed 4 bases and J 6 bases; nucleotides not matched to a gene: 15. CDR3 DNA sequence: TGTGCCAGCAGCCCCCCGGACGGGAGGGTCCTGGGCGAGCAGTACTTC. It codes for CASSPPDGRVLGEQYF.